This T cell receptor (beta chain) appears in the sequencing data of a study of PD-1 blockade in classical Hodgkin lymphoma. Study observations and caveats: By C4D1 there was a significant rise in CD4+ TCR diversity but not in CD8+ TCR diversity.

The V end was cut by 1 base, the J end by 0 bases, with 10 bases between. Germline lookup yields CDR1 MGHRA and CDR2 YSYEKL. CDR3 length equals 16 residues. TCRdb's table, derived via immunoSEQ multiplex PCR, lists solely in-frame clones and lacks some. The table includes 6,500 to 8,000 clones, approximately 90% detected once. Comments on this clone: Antigen: not known.

Each patient experienced a relapse that followed autologous stem cell transplantation, and brentuximab vedotin exposure varied. Investigators isolated CD4+ T cells from thawed PBMCs through magnetic negative selection. V gene TRBV4-1 combines with J gene TRBJ2-1; D is perhaps TRBD1 (5 bases). This sequence was found in a human donor with classical Hodgkin lymphoma. Sequenced material: CD4+ T cells from blood, taken at baseline. CDR3 nucleotides: TGCGCCAGCAGCCAAGGAGAAGGGGACTCCTACAATGAGCAGTTCTTC. It yields the protein CASSQGEGDSYNEQFF.